These 12 T cell receptor beta chains share one sample of origin, sequenced in a study of OX40 agonist ivuxolimab in advanced cancers. Sequencing used immunoSEQ multiplex PCR; TCRdb keeps in-frame clones, though not all of them. Counted here are tens of thousands of clones, more than 70% occurring once; the ten biggest clones make up approximately 0.25%. This sample comprised CD4+ or CD8+ T cells sorted from blood, obtained in a trial of the OX40 agonist ivuxolimab. The receptors derive from an adult with an advanced solid tumor such as melanoma, head and neck, liver or kidney cancer.

This sequence joins TRBV6-6 and TRBJ2-7; D unclear. V was clipped by 0 bases and J by 3 bases, with 9 bases between them. This CDR3 spans 14 amino acids. CDR1 is MNHNY and CDR2 is SVGAGI in the germline V gene (reference sequence). This chain's CDR3 is CASSYSRLNYEQYF. The DNA for the CDR3 is TGTGCCAGCAGTTACTCTCGGCTAAACTACGAGCAGTACTTC.

V usage is TRBV4-3 and J usage is TRBJ2-7; tentative D call: TRBD1 (6 bases). V was trimmed by 0 bases and J by 2 bases, leaving 11 bases between them. Germline CDR1 reads LGHNA; CDR2 reads YSLEER. This CDR3 region has 15 residues. As DNA, the CDR3 is TGCGCCAGCAGCCAAGACAGGGGACCAACCTACGAGCAGTACTTC. Protein product: CASSQDRGPTYEQYF.

The gene calls are TRBV5-1 and TRBJ2-7, with D perhaps given as TRBD1 or TRBD2 (5 bases each). V gave up 4 bases and J gave up 6 bases, with 17 bases separating them. Per the germline V gene, CDR1 is SGHRS and CDR2 is YFSETQ. The CDR3 covers 14 residues. CDR3 nucleotide sequence: TGCGCCAGCAGCCCGGACACCCCCCGGGGCGAGCAGTACTTC. Its protein is CASSPDTPRGEQYF.

The sample holds one count of this clone. The J gene is TRBJ2-3, the V gene TRBV12-5, with unresolved D. The V end was cut by 2 bases, the J end by 3 bases, with 3 bases between. CDR3 length: 12 amino acids. From germline, CDR1 is LGHNT and CDR2 FRNRAP. CDR3 sequence: CASGLLTDTQYF. The CDR3 nucleotides are TGTGCTAGTGGTTTGCTAACAGATACGCAGTATTTT.

In its sample, this clone was seen once. The chain recombines TRBV5-1 with TRBJ2-1; 8 bases map to TRBD2. V gave up 3 bases and J gave up 8 bases; unmatched junction bases: 7. The germline gives CDR1 SGHRS, CDR2 YFSETQ. CDR3 length: 14 amino acids. CDR3: CASSWRGLVDEQFF. The CDR3 bases are TGCGCCAGCAGCTGGAGGGGACTAGTAGATGAGCAGTTCTTC.

This clone was recorded only once. The chain has TRBV18 and TRBJ2-2; tentative D call: TRBD2 (5 bases). This CDR3 spans 16 amino acids. The V end was cut by 2 bases, the J end by 0 bases, with 10 bases between. CDR1 and CDR2 (germline): KGHSH, LQKENI. CDR3 sequence (DNA): TGTGCCAGCTCACCAATCGGGGTGTCGAACACCGGGGAGCTGTTTTTT. Translation: CASSPIGVSNTGELFF.

This clone occurred once. This chain joins TRBV7-2 and TRBJ1-2; D gene ambiguous. Trimming pared 6 bases from V and 0 bases from J, leaving 11 bases between. CDR3 length: 14 amino acids. Looked up from germline, CDR1 is SGHTA and CDR2 is FQGNSA. This CDR3 reads CASRTDVSNYGYTF. The DNA of the CDR3 is TGTGCCAGCAGAACGGACGTCTCTAACTATGGCTACACCTTC.

The chain links TRBV4-1 to TRBJ2-5, with TRBD2 matching 8 bases. V gave up 1 base and J gave up 1 base; unmatched junction bases: 5. This CDR3 has 16 residues. Germline V gene data show CDR1 as MGHRA and CDR2 as YSYEKL. Written as DNA, the CDR3 is TGCGCCAGCAGCCAAGCCGTAGCGGGAACCCAAGAGACCCAGTACTTC. This encodes CASSQAVAGTQETQYF.

The chain has TRBV7-2 and TRBJ2-3, with D unresolved. The CDR3 covers 13 residues. Germline values: CDR1 SGHTA, CDR2 FQGNSA. Between the trimmed V and J ends, which lost 1 base and 6 bases, there was a span of 8 bases. CDR3 DNA: TGTGCCAGCAGCTTAGGTCCGCCTGATACGCAGTATTTT. Amino acid sequence: CASSLGPPDTQYF.

The rearrangement joins TRBV15 to TRBJ2-1; TRBD1 or TRBD2 may be the D gene (5 bases each). Trimming removed 0 bases at V and 3 bases at J, with 12 bases between. The CDR3 is 16 amino acids. CDR1 and CDR2 from the germline V gene are LNHNV and YYDKDF (reference sequence). The CDR3 here is CATSRDRGVGYNEQFF. Written as DNA, the CDR3 is TGTGCCACCAGCAGAGATCGAGGGGTTGGCTACAATGAGCAGTTCTTC.

The rearrangement joins TRBV19 to TRBJ2-6, with TRBD1 as a possible D gene (6 bases). This CDR3 has 14 amino acids. V was clipped by 9 bases and J by 0 bases, with 9 bases between them. Per the germline V gene, CDR1 is LNHDA and CDR2 is SQIVND (reference sequence). CDR3 residues: CASTGFSGANVLTF. The DNA of the CDR3 is TGTGCCAGCACAGGGTTCTCTGGGGCCAACGTCCTGACTTTC.

This chain connects TRBV6-5 to TRBJ1-2; perhaps TRBD1 as D (6 bases). The V end lost 2 bases, the J end lost 2 bases, and 12 bases lay between the germline ends. CDR1 MNHEY and CDR2 SVGAGI come from the germline V gene. CDR3 length: 15 amino acids. The CDR3: CASSYGNTGNYGYTF. CDR3 nucleotide sequence: TGTGCCAGCAGTTACGGAAACACAGGGAACTATGGCTACACCTTC.